This T cell receptor (beta chain) was recorded in a study of T cell clonality in common variable immunodeficiency. Study-wide results and limits: Shared TCRbeta clones were fewer between CVID subjects than controls.

This clone was seen many times. As yet, its antigen is unknown. Sequencing input was equivalent genomic DNA from CVID and controls. Generated by immunoSEQ multiplex PCR, the TCRdb table keeps only in-frame clones and is missing some. Listed for the sample are 50,000 to 65,000 clones, none seen a single time. The sample consisted of peripheral blood mononuclear cells. This receptor was taken from a person aged 18-69 years in good health.

CDR3 DNA, as far as it was read: TGTGCCAGCAGTTTAGCGACAGGGATCAATGAA. As protein: CASSLATGINE. The CDR3 as a whole reads CASSLATGINEAFF. J is TRBJ1-1 and V is TRBV28; 7 nucleotides line up with TRBD1. Read sequence stops 3 residues before the CDR3 end, and the germline J gene provides the missing end. This CDR3 has 14 amino acids. Germline V CDR1 and CDR2: MDHEN, SYDVKM. The J segment lost 7 bases and the V segment lost 2 bases, leaving 7 bases of the junction unmatched.